This TCR beta chain was sequenced in a study of CD8+CD57+ T cells in acquired aplastic anemia. As for the study in general: DNA recovered from sorted CD4+ and CD8+ cells had a mean of approximately 3.2 ug.

With 5 bases removed from V and 2 bases from J, the gap between germline ends came to 15 bases. Per the germline V gene, CDR1 is SGHVS and CDR2 is FNYEAQ. This CDR3 spans 16 amino acids. Points on this clonotype: Its antigen remains unidentified.

Patients included in sequencing had previously demonstrated CD8+CD57+ cell expansion by flow cytometry. Each patient carried a diagnosis of severe acquired aplastic anemia. Study observations and caveats: There were roughly 30 CD8+ CDR3 sequences that occurred in both patients and controls.

The TCR beta profiling, which covered VDJ combination and CDR3 sequence, was carried out using genomic DNA as the template. TCRdb independently ran MiXCR on the reads; one entry per CDR3 protein. This table holds roughly 250,000 distinct CDR3 sequences, roughly 82% found once. This rearrangement joins TRBV7-6 to TRBJ2-2; D might be TRBD1 (6 bases). Sequencing was carried out using sorted CD4+, CD8+, or CD8+CD57+ T cells (not recorded which) from PBMCs. The receptor was derived from a human donor with aplastic anemia. The CDR3 loop is CASSLQPGHNTGELFF. CDR3 DNA sequence: TGTGCCAGCAGCCTACAACCGGGACACAACACCGGGGAGCTGTTTTTT.